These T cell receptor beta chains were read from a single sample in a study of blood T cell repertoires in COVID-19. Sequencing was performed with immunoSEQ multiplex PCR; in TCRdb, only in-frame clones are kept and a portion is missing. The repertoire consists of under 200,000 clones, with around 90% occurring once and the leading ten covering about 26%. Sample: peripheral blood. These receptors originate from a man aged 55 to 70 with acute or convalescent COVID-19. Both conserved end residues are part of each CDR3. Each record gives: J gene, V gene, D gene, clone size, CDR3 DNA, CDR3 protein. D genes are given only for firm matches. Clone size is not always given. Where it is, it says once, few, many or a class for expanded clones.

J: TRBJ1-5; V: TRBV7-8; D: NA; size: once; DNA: TGTGCCAGCAGCCTAGAGAGGGTCTTGGGCAATCAGCCCCAGCATTTT; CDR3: CASSLERVLGNQPQHF
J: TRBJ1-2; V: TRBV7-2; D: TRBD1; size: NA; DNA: TGTGCCAGCAGCCCTCCCGGGACAGGGAACTATGGCTACACCTTC; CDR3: CASSPPGTGNYGYTF
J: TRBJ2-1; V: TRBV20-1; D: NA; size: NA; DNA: TGCAGTGCTAGTGATGAGGGAAGCTCCTACAATGAGCAGTTCTTC; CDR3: CSASDEGSSYNEQFF
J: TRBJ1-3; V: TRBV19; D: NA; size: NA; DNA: TGTGCCAGTAGTATTCGAGGGCCTGCCTTGTCTGGAAACACCATATATTTT; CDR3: CASSIRGPALSGNTIYF
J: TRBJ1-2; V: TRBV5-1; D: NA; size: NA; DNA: TGCGCCAGCAGCTTGGAAACAGGGATTGGGTATGGCTACACCTTC; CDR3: CASSLETGIGYGYTF
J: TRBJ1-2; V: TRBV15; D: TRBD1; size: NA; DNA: TGTGCCACCAGCACAAGGACAGGGACTATCGGGGGCTACACCTTC; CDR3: CATSTRTGTIGGYTF
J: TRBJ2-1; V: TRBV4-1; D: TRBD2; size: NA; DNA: TGCGCCAGCAGCTTACTAGCGGGGGGCCCCAGTGAGCAGTTCTTC; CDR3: CASSLLAGGPSEQFF
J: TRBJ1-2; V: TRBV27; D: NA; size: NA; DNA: TGTGCCACCAGAGGAGGGTTCAATTCTTCGTATGGCTACACCTTC; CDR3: CATRGGFNSSYGYTF
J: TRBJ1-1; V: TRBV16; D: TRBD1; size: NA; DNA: TGTGCCAGCAGCCCACCGACAGGGATGAACACTGAAGCTTTCTTT; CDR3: CASSPPTGMNTEAFF
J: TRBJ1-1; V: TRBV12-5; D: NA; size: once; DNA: TGTGCTAGTAAAGACAGGTACACTGAAGCTTTCTTT; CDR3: CASKDRYTEAFF
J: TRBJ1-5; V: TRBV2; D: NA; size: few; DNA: TGTGCCAGCAGTGACAGGGGAAATCAGCCCCAGCATTTT; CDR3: CASSDRGNQPQHF
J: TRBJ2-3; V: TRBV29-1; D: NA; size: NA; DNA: TGCAGCTATTCCGGGTCCACAGATACGCAGTATTTT; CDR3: CSYSGSTDTQYF
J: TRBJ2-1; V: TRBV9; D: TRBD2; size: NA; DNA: TGTGCCAGCAGCGTAGAACTAGCGAGCGAGCAGTTCTTC; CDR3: CASSVELASEQFF
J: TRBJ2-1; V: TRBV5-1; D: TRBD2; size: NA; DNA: TGCGCCAGCAATTCCGGGACTAGCGCCATCAATGAGCAGTTCTTC; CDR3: CASNSGTSAINEQFF